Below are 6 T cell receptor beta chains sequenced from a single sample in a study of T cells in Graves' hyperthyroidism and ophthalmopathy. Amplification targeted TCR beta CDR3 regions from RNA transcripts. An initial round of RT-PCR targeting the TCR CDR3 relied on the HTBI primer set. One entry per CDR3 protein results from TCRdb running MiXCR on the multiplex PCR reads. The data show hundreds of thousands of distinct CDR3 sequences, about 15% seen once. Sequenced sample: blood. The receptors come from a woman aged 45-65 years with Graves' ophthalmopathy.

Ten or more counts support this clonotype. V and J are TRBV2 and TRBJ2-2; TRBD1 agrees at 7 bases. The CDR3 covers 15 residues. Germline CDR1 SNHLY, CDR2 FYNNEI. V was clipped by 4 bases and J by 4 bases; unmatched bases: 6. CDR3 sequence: CASSAWDRRTGELFF. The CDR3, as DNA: TGTGCCAGCAGTGCCTGGGACAGACGCACCGGGGAGCTGTTTTTT.

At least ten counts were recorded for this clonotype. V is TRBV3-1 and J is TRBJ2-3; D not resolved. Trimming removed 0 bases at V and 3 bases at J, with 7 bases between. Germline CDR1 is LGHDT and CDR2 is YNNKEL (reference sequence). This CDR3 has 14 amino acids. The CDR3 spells CASSQEPRTDTQYF. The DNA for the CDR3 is TGTGCCAGCAGCCAAGAACCCCGAACAGATACGCAGTATTTT.

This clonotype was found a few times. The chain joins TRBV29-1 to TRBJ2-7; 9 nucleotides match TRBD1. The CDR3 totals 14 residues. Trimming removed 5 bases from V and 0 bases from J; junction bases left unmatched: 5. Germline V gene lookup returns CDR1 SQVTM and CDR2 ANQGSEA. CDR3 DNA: TGCAGCGTTAGTGGGACAGGGCTCTCCTACGAGCAGTACTTC. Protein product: CSVSGTGLSYEQYF.

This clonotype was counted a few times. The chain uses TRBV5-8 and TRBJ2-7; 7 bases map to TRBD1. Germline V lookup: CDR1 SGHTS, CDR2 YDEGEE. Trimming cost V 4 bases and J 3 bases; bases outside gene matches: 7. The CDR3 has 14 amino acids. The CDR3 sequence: CASSAGQANYEQYF. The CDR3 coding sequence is TGTGCCAGCAGCGCTGGACAGGCCAACTACGAGCAGTACTTC.

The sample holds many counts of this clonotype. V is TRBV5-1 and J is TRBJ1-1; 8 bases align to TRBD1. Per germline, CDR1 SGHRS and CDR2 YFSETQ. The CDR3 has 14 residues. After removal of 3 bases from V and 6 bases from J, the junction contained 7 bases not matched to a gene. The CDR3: CASSYGQGKAEAFF. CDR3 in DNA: TGCGCCAGCAGCTACGGACAGGGCAAGGCTGAAGCTTTCTTT. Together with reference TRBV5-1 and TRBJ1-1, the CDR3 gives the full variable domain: KAGVTQTPRYLIKTRGQQVTLSCSPISGHRSVSWYQQTPGQGLQFLFEYFSETQRNKGNFPGRFSGRQFSNSRSEMNVSTLELGDSALYLCASSYGQGKAEAFFGQGTRLTVV.

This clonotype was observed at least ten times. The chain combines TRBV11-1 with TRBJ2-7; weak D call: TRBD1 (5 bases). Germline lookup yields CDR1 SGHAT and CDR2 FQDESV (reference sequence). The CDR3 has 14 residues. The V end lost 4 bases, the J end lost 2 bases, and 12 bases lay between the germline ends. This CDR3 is CASSSNRYPYEQYF. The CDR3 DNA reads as TGTGCCAGCAGCTCAAACAGGTATCCCTACGAGCAGTACTTC. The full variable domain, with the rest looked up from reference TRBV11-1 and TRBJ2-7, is EAEVAQSPRYKITEKSQAVAFWCDPISGHATLYWYRQILGQGPELLVQFQDESVVDDSQLPKDRFSAERLKGVDSTLKIQPAELGDSAMYLCASSSNRYPYEQYFGPGTRLTVT.